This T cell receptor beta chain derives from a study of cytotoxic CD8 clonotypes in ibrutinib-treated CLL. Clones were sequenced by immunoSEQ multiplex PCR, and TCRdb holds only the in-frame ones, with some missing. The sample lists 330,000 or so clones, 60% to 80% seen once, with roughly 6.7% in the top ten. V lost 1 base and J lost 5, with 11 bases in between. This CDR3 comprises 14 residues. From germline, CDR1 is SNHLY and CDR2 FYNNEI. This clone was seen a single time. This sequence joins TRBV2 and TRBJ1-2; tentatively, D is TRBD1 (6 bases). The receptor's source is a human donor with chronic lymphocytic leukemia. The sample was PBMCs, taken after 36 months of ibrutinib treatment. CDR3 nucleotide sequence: TGTGCCAGCAGTGAAGGGGGGGGCAGGTATGGCTACACCTTC. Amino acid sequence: CASSEGGGRYGYTF. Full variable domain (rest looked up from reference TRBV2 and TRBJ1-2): EPEVTQTPSHQVTQMGQEVILRCVPISNHLYFYWYRQILGQKVEFLVSFYNNEISEKSEIFDDQFSVERPDGSNFTLKIRSTKLEDSAMYFCASSEGGGRYGYTFGSGTRLTVV.